The 14 T cell receptor beta chains presented below share a single source sample, sequenced in a study of T cell changes during pregnancy in multiple sclerosis. Sequencing used immunoSEQ multiplex PCR; TCRdb keeps in-frame clones, though not all of them. The sample lists 57,000 or so clones; roughly 88% were seen once. The source was peripheral blood, collected in the third trimester of pregnancy. The receptors were sampled from a female donor in good health, enrolled as a control in a pregnancy study.

The chain has TRBV19 and TRBJ1-1; 8 nucleotides line up with TRBD1. The ends lost 9 bases at V and 2 bases at J; junction bases unmatched: 5. Germline CDR1 and CDR2: LNHDA and SQIVND (reference sequence). The CDR3 runs to 13 residues. The DNA for the CDR3 is TGTGCCAGCAAAGACAGGGGTAACACTGAAGCTTTCTTT. Its protein product is CASKDRGNTEAFF.

This sequence joins TRBV9 and TRBJ1-1; possible D gene TRBD1, 5 bases. The germline V gene has CDR1 SGDLS and CDR2 YYNGEE. Trimming shortened V by 0 bases and J by 2 bases, and 11 bases separated the two germline ends. The CDR3 consists of 15 residues. CDR3 in amino acids: CASSVDGGVNTEAFF. In nucleotides, the CDR3 is TGTGCCAGCAGCGTAGACGGAGGGGTCAACACTGAAGCTTTCTTT.

The chain has TRBV7-2 and TRBJ2-3, with D maybe TRBD1 (5 bases). With 5 bases removed from V and 2 bases from J, the gap between germline ends came to 17 bases. Per germline, CDR1 SGHTA and CDR2 FQGNSA. CDR3 length equals 16 residues. CDR3 region: CASSLLPGLITDTQYF. The CDR3 bases are TGTGCCAGCAGCCTTTTGCCAGGGTTAATCACAGATACGCAGTATTTT.

The chain employs TRBV30 and TRBJ1-6; D gene unclear. Germline V CDR1 and CDR2: GTSNPN, SVGIG (reference sequence). The CDR3 consists of 15 residues. Trimming pared 0 bases from V and 4 bases from J, leaving 10 bases between. The CDR3 sequence is CAWSVLPDYNSPLHF. DNA of the CDR3: TGTGCCTGGAGTGTACTACCGGATTATAATTCACCCCTCCACTTT.

The V and J genes are TRBV30 and TRBJ1-5; D might be TRBD1 (6 bases). V dropped 3 bases and J dropped 2 bases, with 14 bases sitting between them. Germline V gives CDR1 GTSNPN, CDR2 SVGIG (reference sequence). The CDR3 extends over 15 amino acids. The CDR3 spells CAWSGRGGGNQPQHF. The DNA of the CDR3 is TGTGCCTGGAGCGGCAGGGGAGGGGGCAATCAGCCCCAGCATTTT.

This chain links TRBV13 with TRBJ2-7, with D perhaps TRBD1 (5 bases). Germline V CDR1 and CDR2: PRHDT, FYEKMQ (reference sequence). Trimming cost V 2 bases and J 3 bases, with 8 bases left between them. There are 13 residues in the CDR3. The CDR3 nucleotides read TGTGCCAGCAGCTTACAGGGTTTCTACGAGCAGTACTTC. Its protein is CASSLQGFYEQYF.

The J gene is TRBJ1-4, the V gene TRBV7-9, with 7 bases identical to TRBD1. V dropped 2 bases and J dropped 3; count of bases not matched to a gene: 3. CDR1 and CDR2 (germline): SEHNR, FQNEAQ (reference sequence). The CDR3 covers 15 residues. The CDR3 sequence is CASSLSQGANEKLFF. Here the CDR3 DNA reads TGTGCCAGCAGCTTATCGCAGGGGGCTAATGAAAAACTGTTTTTT.

The V and J genes are TRBV7-9 and TRBJ2-7; D is perhaps TRBD2 (6 bases). The germline gives CDR1 SEHNR, CDR2 FQNEAQ (reference sequence). V dropped 3 bases and J dropped 2 bases, with 11 bases sitting between them. This CDR3 region has 14 residues. The CDR3 protein is CASSLGLSTYEQYF. In nucleotides, the CDR3 is TGTGCCAGCAGCTTGGGACTGTCTACCTACGAGCAGTACTTC.

CDR3 protein: CASEGTAFYNSPLHF. The CDR3 DNA follows: TGTGCCAGCGAAGGGACAGCTTTCTATAATTCACCCCTCCACTTT. V and J are TRBV7-9 and TRBJ1-6, with 7 bases aligning to TRBD1. The CDR3 has 15 amino acids. Germline loops: CDR1 SEHNR, CDR2 FQNEAQ (reference sequence). Trimming took 8 bases from V and 3 from J; bases not matched to a gene: 7.

The CDR3 loop reads CASRADRESNQPQHF. The CDR3 DNA reads as TGTGCCAGCAGGGCGGACAGGGAAAGCAATCAGCCCCAGCATTTT. The rearrangement uses TRBV2 and TRBJ1-5; TRBD1 matches at 8 bases. CDR1 SNHLY and CDR2 FYNNEI come from the germline V gene. Trimming cost V 6 bases and J 1 base; bases outside gene matches: 5. CDR3 length equals 15 residues. Together with reference TRBV2 and TRBJ1-5, the CDR3 gives the full variable domain: EPEVTQTPSHQVTQMGQEVILRCVPISNHLYFYWYRQILGQKVEFLVSFYNNEISEKSEIFDDQFSVERPDGSNFTLKIRSTKLEDSAMYFCASRADRESNQPQHFGDGTRLSIL.

CDR3: CASSPGTGNTIYF. The CDR3 nucleotides read TGTGCCAGCTCACCCGGGACAGGAAACACCATATATTTT. This chain connects TRBV18 to TRBJ1-3; the D gene is possibly TRBD1 (6 bases). Trimming removed 3 bases from V and 4 bases from J, with 7 bases in between. Germline values: CDR1 KGHSH, CDR2 LQKENI. The CDR3 has 13 residues.

This clone was seen only once. The rearrangement links TRBV6-1 to TRBJ1-2; TRBD1 matches at 8 bases. With V trimmed by 8 bases and J by 7 bases, 12 bases remained unmatched. Germline assignment: CDR1 MNHNS and CDR2 SASEGT. This CDR3 is built from 14 residues. CDR3 loop: CASFVTGTGVGYTF. The CDR3 region has the DNA TGTGCCAGCTTTGTTACCGGGACAGGAGTTGGCTACACCTTC.

The chain combines TRBV28 with TRBJ2-7; no clear D. CDR3 length: 16 amino acids. Germline CDR1 is MDHEN and CDR2 is SYDVKM. Trimming shortened V by 4 bases and J by 0 bases, and 16 bases separated the two germline ends. The CDR3 here is CASSYLDQASSYEQYF. Here the CDR3 DNA reads TGTGCCAGCAGTTACCTCGACCAGGCGAGCTCCTACGAGCAGTACTTC.

The chain employs TRBV30 and TRBJ2-1, with D possibly being TRBD2 (7 bases). Germline V lookup: CDR1 GTSNPN, CDR2 SVGIG (reference sequence). V lost 5 bases to trimming and J lost 1 base, with 15 bases between them. The CDR3 is 15 residues long. CDR3 residues: CAWGGWGGSYNEQFF. In DNA form, the CDR3 reads TGTGCCTGGGGGGGCTGGGGGGGATCCTACAATGAGCAGTTCTTC.